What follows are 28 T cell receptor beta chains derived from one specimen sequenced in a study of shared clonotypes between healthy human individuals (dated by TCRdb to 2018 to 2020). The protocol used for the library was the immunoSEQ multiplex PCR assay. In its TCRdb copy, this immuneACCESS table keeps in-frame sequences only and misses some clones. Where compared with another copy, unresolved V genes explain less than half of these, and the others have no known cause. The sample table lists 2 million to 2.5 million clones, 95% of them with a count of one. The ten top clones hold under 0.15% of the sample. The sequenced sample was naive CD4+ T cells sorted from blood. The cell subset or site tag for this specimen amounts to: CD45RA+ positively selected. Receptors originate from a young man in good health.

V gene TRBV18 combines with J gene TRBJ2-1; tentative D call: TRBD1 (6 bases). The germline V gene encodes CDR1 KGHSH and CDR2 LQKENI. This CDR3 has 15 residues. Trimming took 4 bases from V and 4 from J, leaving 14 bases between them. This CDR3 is CASSLDRNVYNEQFF. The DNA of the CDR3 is TGTGCCAGCTCACTGGACAGAAATGTTTACAATGAGCAGTTCTTC. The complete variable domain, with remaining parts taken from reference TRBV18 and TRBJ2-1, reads NAGVMQNPRHLVRRRGQEARLRCSPMKGHSHVYWYRQLPEEGLKFMVYLQKENIIDESGMPKERFSAEFPKEGPSILRIQQVVRGDSAAYFCASSLDRNVYNEQFFGPGTRLTVL.

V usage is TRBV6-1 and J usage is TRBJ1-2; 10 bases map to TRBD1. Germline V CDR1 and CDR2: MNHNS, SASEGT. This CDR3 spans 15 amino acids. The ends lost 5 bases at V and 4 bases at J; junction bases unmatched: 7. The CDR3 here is CASSKTGGVFYGYTF. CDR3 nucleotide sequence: TGTGCCAGCAGTAAGACAGGGGGCGTCTTCTATGGCTACACCTTC.

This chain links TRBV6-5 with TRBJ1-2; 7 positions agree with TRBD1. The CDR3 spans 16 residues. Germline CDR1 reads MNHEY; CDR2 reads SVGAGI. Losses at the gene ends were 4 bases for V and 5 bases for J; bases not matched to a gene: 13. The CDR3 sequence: CASSSTGTEYIYGYTF. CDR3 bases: TGTGCCAGCAGTTCCACCGGGACAGAATATATTTATGGCTACACCTTC.

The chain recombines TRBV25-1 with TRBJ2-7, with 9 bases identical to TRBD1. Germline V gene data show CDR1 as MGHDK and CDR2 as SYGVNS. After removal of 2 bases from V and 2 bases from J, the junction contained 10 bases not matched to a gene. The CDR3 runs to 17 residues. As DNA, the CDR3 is TGTGCCAGCAGTGAAGCATCCGGGACAGGGCTGCCCTACGAGCAGTACTTC. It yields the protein CASSEASGTGLPYEQYF.

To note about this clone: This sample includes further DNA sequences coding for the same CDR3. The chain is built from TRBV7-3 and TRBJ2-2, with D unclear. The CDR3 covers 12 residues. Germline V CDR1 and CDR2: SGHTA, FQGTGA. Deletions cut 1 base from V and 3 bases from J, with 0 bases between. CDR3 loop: CASSLNTGELFF. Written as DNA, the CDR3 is TGTGCCAGCAGCTTAAACACCGGGGAGCTGTTTTTT.

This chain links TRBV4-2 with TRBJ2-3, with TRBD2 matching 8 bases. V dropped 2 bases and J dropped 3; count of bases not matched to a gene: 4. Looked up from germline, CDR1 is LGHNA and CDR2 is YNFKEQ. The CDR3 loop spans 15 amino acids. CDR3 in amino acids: CASSQLSGSTDTQYF. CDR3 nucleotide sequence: TGTGCCAGCAGCCAACTCAGCGGGAGTACAGATACGCAGTATTTT.

This CDR3 is CASSSEGAGGNTGELFF. The CDR3 coding sequence is TGTGCCAGCAGCTCCGAGGGTGCAGGGGGGAACACCGGGGAGCTGTTTTTT. This chain links TRBV11-3 with TRBJ2-2; TRBD1 aligns across 7 bases. V shed 4 bases and J 1 base; nucleotides not matched to a gene: 9. This CDR3 region has 17 residues. Per the germline V gene, CDR1 is SGHNT and CDR2 is YENEEA.

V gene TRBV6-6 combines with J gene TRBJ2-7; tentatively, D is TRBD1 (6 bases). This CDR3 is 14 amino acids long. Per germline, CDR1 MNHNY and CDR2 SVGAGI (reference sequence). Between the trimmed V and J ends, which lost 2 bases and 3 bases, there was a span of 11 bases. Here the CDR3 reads CASSYAYRVYEQYF. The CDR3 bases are TGTGCCAGCAGTTACGCTTACAGGGTCTACGAGCAGTACTTC.

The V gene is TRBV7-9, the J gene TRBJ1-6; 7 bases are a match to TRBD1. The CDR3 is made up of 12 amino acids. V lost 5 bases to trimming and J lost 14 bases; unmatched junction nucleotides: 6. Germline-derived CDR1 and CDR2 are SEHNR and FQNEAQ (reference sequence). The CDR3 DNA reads TGTGCCAGCAGCGCCGAGACAGGGACCCTCCACTTT. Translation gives CASSAETGTLHF.

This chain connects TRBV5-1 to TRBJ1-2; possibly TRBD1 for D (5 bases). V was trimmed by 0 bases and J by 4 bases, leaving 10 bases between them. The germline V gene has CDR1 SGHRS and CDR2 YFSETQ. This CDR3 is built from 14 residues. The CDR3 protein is CASSLEGPPYGYTF. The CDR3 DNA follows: TGCGCCAGCAGCTTGGAGGGGCCCCCCTATGGCTACACCTTC.

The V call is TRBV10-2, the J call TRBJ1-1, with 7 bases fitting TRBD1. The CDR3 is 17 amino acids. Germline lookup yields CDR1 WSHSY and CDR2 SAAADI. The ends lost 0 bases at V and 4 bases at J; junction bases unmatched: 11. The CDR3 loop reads CASSESLDRVRGTEAFF. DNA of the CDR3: TGCGCCAGCAGTGAGTCGCTCGACAGGGTCCGGGGCACTGAAGCTTTCTTT.

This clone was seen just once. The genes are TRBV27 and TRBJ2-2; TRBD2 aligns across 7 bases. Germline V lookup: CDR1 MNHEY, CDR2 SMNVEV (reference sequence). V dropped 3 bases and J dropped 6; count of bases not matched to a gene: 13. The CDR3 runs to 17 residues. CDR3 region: CASSLRGTAVSSGELFF. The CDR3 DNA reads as TGTGCCAGCAGTTTGCGGGGGACGGCAGTTTCGTCCGGGGAGCTGTTTTTT.

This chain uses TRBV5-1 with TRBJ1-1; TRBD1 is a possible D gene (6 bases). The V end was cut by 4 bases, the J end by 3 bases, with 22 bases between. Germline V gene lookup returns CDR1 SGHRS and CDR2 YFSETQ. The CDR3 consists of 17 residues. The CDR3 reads CASSQAPQGGFDTEAFF. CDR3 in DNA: TGCGCCAGCAGCCAGGCACCACAGGGCGGTTTTGACACTGAAGCTTTCTTT. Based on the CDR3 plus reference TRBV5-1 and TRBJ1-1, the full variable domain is KAGVTQTPRYLIKTRGQQVTLSCSPISGHRSVSWYQQTPGQGLQFLFEYFSETQRNKGNFPGRFSGRQFSNSRSEMNVSTLELGDSALYLCASSQAPQGGFDTEAFFGQGTRLTVV.

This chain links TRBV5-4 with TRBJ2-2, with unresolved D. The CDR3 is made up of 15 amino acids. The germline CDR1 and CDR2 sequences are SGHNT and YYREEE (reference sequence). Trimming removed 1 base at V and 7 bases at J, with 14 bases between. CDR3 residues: CASSLPLAKSGELFF. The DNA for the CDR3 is TGTGCCAGCAGCTTGCCTTTGGCCAAAAGCGGGGAGCTGTTTTTT.

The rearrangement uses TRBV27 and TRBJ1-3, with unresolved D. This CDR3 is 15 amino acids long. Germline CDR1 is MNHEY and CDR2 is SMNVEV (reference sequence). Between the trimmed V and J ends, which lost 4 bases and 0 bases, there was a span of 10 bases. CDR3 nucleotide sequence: TGTGCCAGCAGTTCCAGCGTCAACTCTGGAAACACCATATATTTT. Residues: CASSSSVNSGNTIYF.

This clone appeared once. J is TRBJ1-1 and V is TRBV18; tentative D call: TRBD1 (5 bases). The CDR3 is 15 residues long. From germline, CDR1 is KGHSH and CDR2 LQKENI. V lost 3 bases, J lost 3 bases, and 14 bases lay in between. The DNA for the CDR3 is TGTGCCAGCTCACCCGGGCTTCCGGGGGACACTGAAGCTTTCTTT. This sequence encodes CASSPGLPGDTEAFF.

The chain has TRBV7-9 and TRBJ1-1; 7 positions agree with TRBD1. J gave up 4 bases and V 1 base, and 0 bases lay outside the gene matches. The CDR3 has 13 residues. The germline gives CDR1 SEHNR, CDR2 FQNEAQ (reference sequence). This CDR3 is CASSLGDSTEAFF. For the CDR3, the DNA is TGTGCCAGCAGCTTAGGGGACAGCACTGAAGCTTTCTTT. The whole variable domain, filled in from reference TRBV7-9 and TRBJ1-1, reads DTGVSQNPRHKITKRGQNVTFRCDPISEHNRLYWYRQTLGQGPEFLTYFQNEAQLEKSRLLSDRFSAERPKGSFSTLEIQRTEQGDSAMYLCASSLGDSTEAFFGQGTRLTVV.

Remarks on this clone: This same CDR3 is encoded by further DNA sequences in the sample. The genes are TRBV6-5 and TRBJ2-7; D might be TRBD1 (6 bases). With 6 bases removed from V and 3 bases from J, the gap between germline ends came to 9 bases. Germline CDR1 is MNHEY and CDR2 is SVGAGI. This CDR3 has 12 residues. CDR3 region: CASRTGIYEQYF. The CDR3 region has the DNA TGTGCCAGCAGAACAGGGATCTACGAGCAGTACTTC.

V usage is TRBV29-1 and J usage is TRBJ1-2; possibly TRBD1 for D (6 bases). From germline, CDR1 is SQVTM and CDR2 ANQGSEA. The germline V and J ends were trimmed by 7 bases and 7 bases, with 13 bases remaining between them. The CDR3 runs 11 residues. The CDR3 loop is CSAVQGPGYTF. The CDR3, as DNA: TGCAGCGCCGTACAGGGTCCTGGCTACACCTTC.

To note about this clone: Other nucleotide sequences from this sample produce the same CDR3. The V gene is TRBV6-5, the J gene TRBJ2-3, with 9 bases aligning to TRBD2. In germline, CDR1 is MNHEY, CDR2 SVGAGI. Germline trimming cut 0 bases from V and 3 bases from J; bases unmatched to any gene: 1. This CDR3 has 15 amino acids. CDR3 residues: CASSYSSGGTDTQYF. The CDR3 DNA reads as TGTGCCAGCAGTTACTCTAGCGGGGGTACAGATACGCAGTATTTT.

Here the CDR3 DNA reads TGTGCTAGTGGTTTGGTAACAGGGAGTGCTGAAGCTTTCTTT. Protein: CASGLVTGSAEAFF. The chain has TRBV12-5 and TRBJ1-1; tentatively, D is TRBD1 (6 bases). CDR1 LGHNT and CDR2 FRNRAP come from the germline V gene. V lost 0 bases and J lost 6, with 11 bases in between. The CDR3 is 14 residues long.

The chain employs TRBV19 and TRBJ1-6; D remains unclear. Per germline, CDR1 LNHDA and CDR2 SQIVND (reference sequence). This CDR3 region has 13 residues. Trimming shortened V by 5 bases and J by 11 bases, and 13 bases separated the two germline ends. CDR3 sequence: CASSPPGWAPLHF. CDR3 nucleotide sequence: TGTGCCAGTAGTCCCCCAGGATGGGCACCCCTCCACTTT.

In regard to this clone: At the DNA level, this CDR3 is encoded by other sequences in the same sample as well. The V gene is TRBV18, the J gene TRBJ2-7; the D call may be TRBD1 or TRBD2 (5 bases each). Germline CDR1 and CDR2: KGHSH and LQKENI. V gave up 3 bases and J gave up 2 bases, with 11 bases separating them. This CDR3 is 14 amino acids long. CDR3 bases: TGTGCCAGCTCACCCCGGGACGGTCCCTACGAGCAGTACTTC. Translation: CASSPRDGPYEQYF.

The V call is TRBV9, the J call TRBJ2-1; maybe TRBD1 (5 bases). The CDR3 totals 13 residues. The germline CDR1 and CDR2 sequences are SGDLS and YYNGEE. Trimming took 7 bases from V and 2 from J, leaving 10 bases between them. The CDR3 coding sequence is TGTGCCAGCGGGGCTGAACCCTACAATGAGCAGTTCTTC. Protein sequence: CASGAEPYNEQFF.

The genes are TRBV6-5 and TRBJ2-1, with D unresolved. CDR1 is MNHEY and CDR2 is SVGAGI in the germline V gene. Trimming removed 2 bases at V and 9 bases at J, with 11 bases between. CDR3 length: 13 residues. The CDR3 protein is CASSYLKGGEQFF. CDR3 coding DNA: TGTGCCAGCAGTTACCTGAAGGGCGGTGAGCAGTTCTTC.

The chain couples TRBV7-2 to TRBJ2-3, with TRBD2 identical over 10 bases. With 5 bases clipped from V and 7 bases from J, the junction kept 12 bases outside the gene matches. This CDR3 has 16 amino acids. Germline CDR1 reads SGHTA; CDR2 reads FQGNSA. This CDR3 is CASSLGESGRGNTQYF. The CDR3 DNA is TGTGCCAGCAGCCTCGGGGAGAGCGGGAGGGGAAATACGCAGTATTTT.

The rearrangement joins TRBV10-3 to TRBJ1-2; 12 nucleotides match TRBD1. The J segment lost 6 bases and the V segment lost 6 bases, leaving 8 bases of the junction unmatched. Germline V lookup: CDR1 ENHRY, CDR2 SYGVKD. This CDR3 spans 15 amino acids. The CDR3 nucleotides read TGTGCCATCAGGGGACAGGGGGCGCGACAAGATGGCTACACCTTC. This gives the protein CAIRGQGARQDGYTF.

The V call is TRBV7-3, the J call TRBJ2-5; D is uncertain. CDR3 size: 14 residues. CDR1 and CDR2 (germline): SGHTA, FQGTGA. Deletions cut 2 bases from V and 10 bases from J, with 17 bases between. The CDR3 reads CASSLSHSDPHQYF. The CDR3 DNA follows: TGTGCCAGCAGCTTATCTCATTCAGATCCCCACCAGTACTTC.